These 21 T cell receptor beta chains were all obtained from the same sample, sequenced in a study of shared clonotypes between healthy human individuals. The repertoire was sequenced with immunoSEQ multiplex PCR; TCRdb's copy has only in-frame clones and lacks some. Of approximately 1,000,000 clones listed, 75% to 85% are singletons. What was sequenced was memory CD4+ T cells from PBMCs. Subset meaning: CD45RA-negative fraction. All receptors come from a man aged 18-30 years in good health. Some clones in this sample may be carry-over from other donors' samples.

This chain connects TRBV7-9 to TRBJ2-1; weak D call: TRBD1 (6 bases). Germline CDR1 is SEHNR and CDR2 is FQNEAQ (reference sequence). The V end lost 6 bases, the J end lost 5 bases, and 26 bases lay between the germline ends. CDR3 length: 18 amino acids. This CDR3 reads CASSSIKAGTSIHNEQFF. In DNA, the CDR3 is TGTGCCAGCAGTTCTATAAAGGCCGGGACAAGCATACACAATGAGCAGTTCTTC.

The chain recombines TRBV28 with TRBJ1-2, with unresolved D. CDR3 length: 14 amino acids. Germline values: CDR1 MDHEN, CDR2 SYDVKM. V lost 4 bases and J lost 8, with 17 bases in between. The CDR3 protein is CASSSPARFGGYTF. CDR3 bases: TGTGCCAGCAGTTCTCCGGCAAGGTTTGGGGGCTACACCTTC.

J is TRBJ2-5 and V is TRBV27; 7 bases match TRBD2. CDR1 is MNHEY and CDR2 is SMNVEV in the germline V gene (reference sequence). J gave up 4 bases and V 6 bases, and 11 bases lay outside the gene matches. The CDR3 totals 15 residues. The CDR3, as DNA: TGTGCCAGCAGACCCATGGGGGGGGGAGGAGAGACCCAGTACTTC. Amino acid sequence: CASRPMGGGGETQYF.

The chain uses TRBV5-4 and TRBJ2-7; D gene uncertain. Trimming shortened V by 0 bases and J by 0 bases, and 7 bases separated the two germline ends. From germline, CDR1 is SGHNT and CDR2 YYREEE (reference sequence). The CDR3 totals 14 residues. The CDR3 nucleotides read TGTGCCAGCAGCTTGGGACCCCGCTCCTACGAGCAGTACTTC. This translates into CASSLGPRSYEQYF.

This clone is a singleton in its sample. The chain is built from TRBV2 and TRBJ2-7; D not resolved. The germline V gene has CDR1 SNHLY and CDR2 FYNNEI. Trimming took 8 bases from V and 2 from J, leaving 13 bases between them. This CDR3 region has 13 residues. The chain's CDR3 is CASRPQTPYEQYF. The CDR3 region has the DNA TGTGCCAGCCGCCCGCAGACACCCTACGAGCAGTACTTC.

The chain combines TRBV5-4 with TRBJ2-7; tentatively, D is TRBD1 (5 bases). Looked up from germline, CDR1 is SGHNT and CDR2 is YYREEE (reference sequence). Deletions cut 3 bases from V and 4 bases from J, with 8 bases between. There are 12 residues in the CDR3. CDR3 in amino acids: CASSSRGYEQYF. The CDR3 DNA is TGTGCCAGCAGCTCAAGGGGTTACGAGCAGTACTTC.

The chain employs TRBV29-1 and TRBJ2-3; D is undetermined. Deletions cut 4 bases from V and 2 bases from J, with 7 bases between. CDR3 length: 12 residues. In germline, CDR1 is SQVTM, CDR2 ANQGSEA. CDR3 in DNA: TGCAGCGTTGTTGTCAACACAGATACGCAGTATTTT. Its translation is CSVVVNTDTQYF.

This chain uses TRBV29-1 with TRBJ2-7, with 8 bases identical to TRBD1. Germline CDR1 SQVTM, CDR2 ANQGSEA. The CDR3 is 11 residues long. CDR3 amino acids: CSRQGRDEQYF. CDR3 DNA sequence: TGCAGTCGACAGGGGCGGGACGAGCAGTACTTC.

This chain links TRBV5-1 with TRBJ2-7; 10 bases fit TRBD2. V trimming: 3 bases; J trimming: 2 bases; junction bases outside the gene matches: 5. This CDR3 spans 15 amino acids. Germline V gene data show CDR1 as SGHRS and CDR2 as YFSETQ. The CDR3 DNA reads as TGCGCCAGCAGCTACCGGACTAGCGGTACCTACGAGCAGTACTTC. It specifies CASSYRTSGTYEQYF.

The chain combines TRBV6-1 with TRBJ1-1; D gene uncertain. Per germline, CDR1 MNHNS and CDR2 SASEGT. The CDR3 is 12 amino acids. The V gene lost 3 bases and the J gene lost 3 bases, with 5 bases spanning the gap. CDR3 in amino acids: CASSDGDTEAFF. CDR3 in DNA: TGTGCCAGCAGTGACGGGGACACTGAAGCTTTCTTT.

The J gene is TRBJ1-1, the V gene TRBV11-2; maybe TRBD1 (5 bases). CDR1 and CDR2 (germline): SGHAT, FQNNGV. This CDR3 spans 16 amino acids. V was shortened by 3 bases and J by 11 bases, with 25 bases between the two germline ends. The CDR3 DNA sequence: TGTGCCAGCAGCTTCGTAATCGGGCAGGGTAAAAACATGGCTTTCTTT. Encoded protein: CASSFVIGQGKNMAFF.

The chain links TRBV5-1 to TRBJ2-7; 8 bases fit TRBD1. The CDR3 runs to 17 residues. Trimming cost V 5 bases and J 4 bases; bases outside gene matches: 17. Germline CDR1 reads SGHRS; CDR2 reads YFSETQ. In nucleotides, the CDR3 is TGCGCCAGCAGTACTATCTACGGCGGACAGGGAGATTACGAGCAGTACTTC. Amino acids: CASSTIYGGQGDYEQYF.

The table lists this clone with a count of one. This chain connects TRBV4-1 to TRBJ2-2; 8 nucleotides agree with TRBD1. CDR3 size: 19 residues. V gave up 0 bases and J gave up 0 bases; unmatched junction bases: 9. Germline assignment: CDR1 MGHRA and CDR2 YSYEKL. CDR3 nucleotides: TGCGCCAGCAGCCAAGATCAGGGGGCTTTTTTCGCGAACACCGGGGAGCTGTTTTTT. Its translation is CASSQDQGAFFANTGELFF.

V and J are TRBV2 and TRBJ2-4; D ambiguous. V was pared by 3 bases and J by 0 bases, with 9 bases between. The CDR3 has 15 amino acids. Germline-derived CDR1 and CDR2 are SNHLY and FYNNEI. The CDR3 loop is CASSDPTKAKNIQYF. In nucleotides, the CDR3 is TGTGCCAGCAGTGACCCAACGAAAGCCAAAAACATTCAGTACTTC.

The V call is TRBV18, the J call TRBJ2-7; D possibly corresponds to TRBD1 (5 bases). Per germline, CDR1 KGHSH and CDR2 LQKENI. The CDR3 spans 15 residues. Trimming removed 2 bases at V and 5 bases at J, with 16 bases between. The CDR3, as DNA: TGTGCCAGCTCACCATTTCAGCAGGGTACCAACGAGCAGTACTTC. Amino acids: CASSPFQQGTNEQYF.

This rearrangement joins TRBV6-5 to TRBJ1-4; D perhaps matches TRBD1 (5 bases). The CDR3 is 14 residues long. The germline V gene encodes CDR1 MNHEY and CDR2 SVGAGI. Trimming removed 2 bases from V and 8 bases from J, with 12 bases in between. The chain's CDR3 is CASSYGGVSEKLFF. In nucleotides, the CDR3 is TGTGCCAGCAGTTACGGGGGGGTGAGCGAAAAACTGTTTTTT.

In its sample, this clone was seen many times. The identical CDR3 is also encoded by other nucleotide sequences in the sample. This chain links TRBV5-1 with TRBJ2-7; D is unclear. Between the trimmed V and J ends, which lost 2 bases and 0 bases, there was a span of 9 bases. The CDR3 is 14 residues long. Germline V gives CDR1 SGHRS, CDR2 YFSETQ. The CDR3 reads CASSFYESSYEQYF. As DNA, the CDR3 is TGCGCCAGCAGCTTTTACGAGAGCTCCTACGAGCAGTACTTC.

The V gene is TRBV5-4, the J gene TRBJ1-2; 7 bases map to TRBD1. CDR3 length: 15 residues. Unmatched junction bases numbered 8, after V lost 4 bases and J lost 2 bases. From germline, CDR1 is SGHNT and CDR2 YYREEE (reference sequence). CDR3 DNA sequence: TGTGCCAGCAGCCCGGGGGGCAGGGGGAACTATGGCTACACCTTC. This encodes CASSPGGRGNYGYTF.

The CDR3 DNA follows: TGTGCCGCGTCAGGGGGCGCGCATGGCTACACCTTC. Protein product: CAASGGAHGYTF. This chain connects TRBV2 to TRBJ1-2, with TRBD1 identical over 8 bases. Germline values: CDR1 SNHLY, CDR2 FYNNEI. Unmatched junction bases numbered 8, after V lost 11 bases and J lost 6 bases. The CDR3 sequence is 12 residues long. The variable domain in full, with the rest retrieved from reference TRBV2 and TRBJ1-2, is EPEVTQTPSHQVTQMGQEVILRCVPISNHLYFYWYRQILGQKVEFLVSFYNNEISEKSEIFDDQFSVERPDGSNFTLKIRSTKLEDSAMYFCAASGGAHGYTFGSGTRLTVV.

The CDR3 DNA reads TGTGCCAGCAGCTCCCGAAGACACTATTACGAGCAGTACTTC. It translates to CASSSRRHYYEQYF. The V gene is TRBV13, the J gene TRBJ2-7; no clear D. The CDR3 is 14 residues long. CDR1 and CDR2 (germline): PRHDT, FYEKMQ (reference sequence). Trimming pared 4 bases from V and 4 bases from J, leaving 14 bases between. Full variable domain (remainder filled in from reference TRBV13 and TRBJ2-7): AAGVIQSPRHLIKEKRETATLKCYPIPRHDTVYWYQQGPGQDPQFLISFYEKMQSDKGSIPDRFSAQQFSDYHSELNMSSLELGDSALYFCASSSRRHYYEQYFGPGTRLTVT.

The chain has TRBV7-2 and TRBJ2-5; 7 bases map to TRBD1. This CDR3 contains 15 residues. V shed 3 bases and J 2 bases; nucleotides not matched to a gene: 6. Germline lookup yields CDR1 SGHTA and CDR2 FQGNSA. The CDR3 DNA follows: TGTGCCAGCAGCTTGAGGACAGGCCCACAAGAGACCCAGTACTTC. It translates to CASSLRTGPQETQYF.